This T cell receptor beta chain was recovered during a study of CD4 T cell repertoires in COVID-19. Study-level background: Relabeled CFSE-low cells, IL-2-expanded for more than 9 days, met spikes from other coronaviruses. Study results and limitations: Several top expanded SARS-CoV-2-reactive clonotypes were shared by two or three memory subsets. In SARS-CoV and/or HKU1 spike cultures, between roughly 7 and 25% of SARS-CoV-2 clonotypes reappeared.

Assay used: immunoSEQ multiplex PCR; TCRdb lists only in-frame clones, some missing. The sample has about 75,000 clones; roughly 85% are singletons. Concerning this clone itself: No antigen is known for it.

From germline, CDR1 is SGHDT and CDR2 YYEEEE. Trimming took off 2 bases at V and 3 bases at J, with 26 bases between the two ends. The CDR3 contains 19 residues. The clonotype comes from a human donor who had COVID-19. V usage is TRBV5-6 and J usage is TRBJ1-2; tentatively, D is TRBD1 (5 bases). Sequenced material: CD4+ T cells from peripheral blood, taken after recovery from COVID-19. The CDR3 DNA reads as TGTGCCAGCAGCTTCGGTCCGGTCGGGGCACTGGGCATAGACTATGGCTACACCTTC. Its protein is CASSFGPVGALGIDYGYTF.